This T cell receptor (beta chain) was sequenced during a study of Graves' ophthalmopathy and Graves' hyperthyroidism listed by TCRdb under 2018. Turning to the overall study: Peripheral blood was collected at initial diagnosis, prior to any treatment. To explore V-J signatures that distinguish ophthalmopathy from hyperthyroidism, a discovery set of under 110 patients was enrolled, made up of under 50 with ophthalmopathy and roughly 55 with stable hyperthyroidism. The independent validation cohort included 18 to 20 hyperthyroidism patients plus 17 patients who later progressed from hyperthyroidism to ophthalmopathy. To tell Graves' ophthalmopathy apart from Graves' hyperthyroidism, and to predict which patients would progress to ophthalmopathy, the study relied on TCR beta repertoire signatures. After sampling, hyperthyroidism patients received methimazole starting at 30 mg daily, and ophthalmopathy patients received high-dose intravenous methylprednisolone. In total, approximately 130 blood samples were TCR-sequenced: 43 ophthalmopathy, some 75 hyperthyroidism and about 17 hyperthyroidism-to-ophthalmopathy patients. T-cell repertoires of thyroid tissue and blood were compared in five or six hyperthyroidism patients. Results and caveats for the whole study, not just this receptor: In validation, the model predicted ophthalmopathy progression with about 71% sensitivity and around 72% specificity; approximately 12 predicted patients were CT-confirmed with GO in a median of about 6.1 months. Most of the expanded thyroid clonotypes with a frequency above 0.001 were also detected in blood, and it was suggested that the thyroid immune response may be reflected by blood repertoires. Sample size was not statistically predetermined, and group allocation was not concealed from the investigators. In cross-validation, the 13-signature model distinguished ophthalmopathy from stable hyperthyroidism with roughly 90% sensitivity and around 81% specificity, and in the test set the corresponding values were approximately 80% and 75%.

For repertoire sequencing, TCR beta CDR3 regions were amplified from RNA transcripts. HTBI primers and the Qiagen OneStep RT-PCR kit were used in a first-round RT-PCR, which was followed by a second-round multiplex PCR, size selection and purification. The libraries underwent paired-end sequencing with 100 bp reads on an Illumina HiSeq2000. As for how the authors treated the data: SOAPnuke was used to process the reads, removing any read that contained adapters or uncalled bases, had a mean Phred below 15, or lacked an exact match to the constant primer or identifier. High-quality paired reads were merged with COPE v1.2.5. Unique nucleotide sequences were defined as clonotypes and aligned to IMGT TRB V, D and J references using MiTCR v1.1. Analysis was restricted to V-J combinations with a frequency above 0.0001, which covered roughly 99% of repertoires. For each V-J combination, a TCR clonal expansion and chaos score was defined as the ratio of F50 clonal expansion to chaos observed in the TCRdist matrix. Welch's t-statistics and random forest were used to narrow the features down to around 12 V-J combinations, which were then fed into a naive Bayes classifier. The similarity between thyroid and blood repertoires was quantified using the Morisita-Horn index. TCRdb reanalyzed the raw reads on its own, using fastp at Q25 for trimming and MiXCR for clone calling, and kept in-frame beta chains. Entries that share a CDR3 protein sequence are merged under the most common genes and DNA. The V and J calls reflect TCRdb's pipeline rather than the authors' work. The sample table shows about 740,000 distinct CDR3 sequences, and 40% are seen once. 40% to 45% of the sample lies in the top ten.

Via the germline V gene (reference sequence), CDR1 is LNHNV and CDR2 YYDKDF. The CDR3 starts with the cysteine, ends with the phenylalanine, and has 12 residues. Left in the record is the CDR3 DNA by itself, 36 bases read in frame from the first base. The trim is 3 bases for V and 2 bases for J, with a gap of 4 bases between the germline ends. Only a few counts were recorded for this clonotype. This receptor's antigen is unknown. Base qualities are not at hand, and no much larger clone is one base apart. Patients with ophthalmopathy had moderately to severely active disease, with a Clinical Activity Score of 3 or more, a NOSPECS grade of 4 or more, and a disease duration of less than 3 months. Anyone with other autoimmune diseases, uncontrolled infections, pregnancy or lactation was excluded from the study. Diagnosis was based on clinical symptoms, serum thyroxine, TRAb, thyroid ultrasound and orbital computed tomography. Ficoll-Paque density gradient centrifugation was used to isolate PBMCs from around 9.1 ml of fresh peripheral blood. Total RNA was extracted with Trizol reagent and quality-checked on an Agilent 2100 Bioanalyzer.

Sequences were obtained from peripheral blood. This clonotype was obtained from an adult man with Graves' ophthalmopathy. In this chain, TRBV15 is recombined with TRBJ2-5, with the D gene not clear enough to name. The CDR3 reads CATSRPQETQYF. The nucleotide sequence is TGTGCCACCAGCAGGCCACAAGAGACCCAGTACTTC.